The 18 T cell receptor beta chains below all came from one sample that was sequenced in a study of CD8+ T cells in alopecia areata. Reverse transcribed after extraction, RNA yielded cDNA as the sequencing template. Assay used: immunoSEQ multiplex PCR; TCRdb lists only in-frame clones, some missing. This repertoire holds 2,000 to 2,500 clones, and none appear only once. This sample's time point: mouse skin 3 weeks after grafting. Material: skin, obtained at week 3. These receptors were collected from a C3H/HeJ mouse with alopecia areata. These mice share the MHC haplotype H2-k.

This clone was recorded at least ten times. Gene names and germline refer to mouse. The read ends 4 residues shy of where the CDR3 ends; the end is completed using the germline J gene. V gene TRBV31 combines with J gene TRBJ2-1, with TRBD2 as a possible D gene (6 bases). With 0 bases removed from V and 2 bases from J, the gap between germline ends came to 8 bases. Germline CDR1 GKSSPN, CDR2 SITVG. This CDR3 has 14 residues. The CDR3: CAWSLAGDYAEQFF. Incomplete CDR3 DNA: TGTGCCTGGAGTCTAGCTGGGGACTATGCT.

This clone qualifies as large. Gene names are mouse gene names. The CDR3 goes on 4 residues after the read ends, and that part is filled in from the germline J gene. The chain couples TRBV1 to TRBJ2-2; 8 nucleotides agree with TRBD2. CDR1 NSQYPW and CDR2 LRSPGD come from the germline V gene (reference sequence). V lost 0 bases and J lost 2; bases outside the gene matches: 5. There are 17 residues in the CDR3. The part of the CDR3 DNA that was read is TGCACCTGCAGTGCAGATGTCTGGGACTGGAACACCGGG. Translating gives CTCSADVWDWNTG. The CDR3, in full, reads CTCSADVWDWNTGQLYF. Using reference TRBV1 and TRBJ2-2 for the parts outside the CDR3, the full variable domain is VTLLEQNPRWRLVPRGQAVNLRCILKNSQYPWMSWYQQDLQKQLQWLFTLRSPGDKEVKSLPGADYLATRVTDTELRLQVANMSQGRTLYCTCSADVWDWNTGQLYFGEGSKLTVL.

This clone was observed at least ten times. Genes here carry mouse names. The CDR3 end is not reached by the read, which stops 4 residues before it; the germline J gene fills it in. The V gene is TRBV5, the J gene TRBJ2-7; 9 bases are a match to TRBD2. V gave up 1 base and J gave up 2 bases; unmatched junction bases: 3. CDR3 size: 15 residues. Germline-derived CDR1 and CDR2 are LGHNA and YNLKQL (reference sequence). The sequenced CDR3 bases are TGTGCCAGCAGCCAAGGTGGGGGGGCCCCCTAT. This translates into CASSQGGGAPY. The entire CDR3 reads CASSQGGGAPYEQYF.

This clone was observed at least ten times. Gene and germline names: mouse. CDR3 DNA (partial): TGTGCCAGCGGTGATTTCTGGGGAGGTGACTCC. Its translation is CASGDFWGGDS. In full, the CDR3 is CASGDFWGGDSDYTF. The V call is TRBV13-2, the J call TRBJ1-2, with D hard to call. The read comes to an end 4 residues before the CDR3 does, leaving the germline J gene to fill in the end. Deletions cut 1 base from V and 3 bases from J, with 13 bases between. This CDR3 region has 15 residues. Germline values: CDR1 NNHNN, CDR2 SYGAGS (reference sequence).

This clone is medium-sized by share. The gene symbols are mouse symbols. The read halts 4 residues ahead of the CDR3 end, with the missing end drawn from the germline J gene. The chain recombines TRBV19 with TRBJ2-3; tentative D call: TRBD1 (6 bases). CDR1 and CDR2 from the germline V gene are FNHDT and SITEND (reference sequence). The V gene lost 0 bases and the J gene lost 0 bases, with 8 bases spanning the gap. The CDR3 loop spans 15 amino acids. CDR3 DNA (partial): TGTGCCAGCAGTATAGCTAGGGGGAGTGCAGAA. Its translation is CASSIARGSAE. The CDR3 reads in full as CASSIARGSAETLYF.

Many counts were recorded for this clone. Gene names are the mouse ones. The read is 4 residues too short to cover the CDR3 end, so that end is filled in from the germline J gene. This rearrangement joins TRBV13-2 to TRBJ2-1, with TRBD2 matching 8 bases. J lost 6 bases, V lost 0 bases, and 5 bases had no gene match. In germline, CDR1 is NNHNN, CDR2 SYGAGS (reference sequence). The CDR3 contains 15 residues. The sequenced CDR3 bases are TGTGCCAGCGGTGATGCGGGGGGGGCCGTTGCT. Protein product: CASGDAGGAVA. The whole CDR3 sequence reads CASGDAGGAVAEQFF.

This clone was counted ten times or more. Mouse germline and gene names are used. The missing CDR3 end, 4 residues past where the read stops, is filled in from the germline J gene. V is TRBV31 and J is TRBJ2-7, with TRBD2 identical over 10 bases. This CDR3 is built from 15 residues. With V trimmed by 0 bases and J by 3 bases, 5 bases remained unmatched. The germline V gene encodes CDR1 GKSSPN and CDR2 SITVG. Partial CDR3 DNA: TGTGCCTGGAGTCTAGTAGGGACTGGGGACTAT. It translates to CAWSLVGTGDY. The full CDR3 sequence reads CAWSLVGTGDYEQYF. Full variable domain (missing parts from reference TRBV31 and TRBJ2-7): AQTIHQWPVAEIKAVGSPLSLGCTIKGKSSPNLYWYWQATGGTLQQLFYSITVGQVESVVQLNLSASRPKDDQFILSTEKLLLSHSGFYLCAWSLVGTGDYEQYFGPGTRLTVL.

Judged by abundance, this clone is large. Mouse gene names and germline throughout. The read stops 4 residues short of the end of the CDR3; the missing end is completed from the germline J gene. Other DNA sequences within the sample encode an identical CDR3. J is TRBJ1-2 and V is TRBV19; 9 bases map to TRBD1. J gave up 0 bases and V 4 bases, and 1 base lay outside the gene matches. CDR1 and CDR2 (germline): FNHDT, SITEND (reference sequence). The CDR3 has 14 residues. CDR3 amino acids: CASSRDRANSDYTF. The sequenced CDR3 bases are TGTGCCAGCAGTCGGGACAGGGCAAACTCC.

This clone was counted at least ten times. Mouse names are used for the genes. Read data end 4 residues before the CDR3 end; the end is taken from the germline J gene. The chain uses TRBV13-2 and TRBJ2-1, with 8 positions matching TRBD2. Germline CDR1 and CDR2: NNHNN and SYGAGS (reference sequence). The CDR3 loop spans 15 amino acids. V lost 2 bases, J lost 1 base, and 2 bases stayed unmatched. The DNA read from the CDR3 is TGTGCCAGCGGTGAGGGGGGGGCGAACTATGCT. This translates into CASGEGGANYA. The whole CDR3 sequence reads CASGEGGANYAEQFF.

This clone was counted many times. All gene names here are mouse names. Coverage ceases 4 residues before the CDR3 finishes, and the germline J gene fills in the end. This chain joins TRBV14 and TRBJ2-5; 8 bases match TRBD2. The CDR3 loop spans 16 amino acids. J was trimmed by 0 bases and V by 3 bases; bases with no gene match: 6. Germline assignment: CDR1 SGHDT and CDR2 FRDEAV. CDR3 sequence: CASSSGLGVNQDTQYF. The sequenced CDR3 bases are TGTGCCAGCAGTTCCGGACTGGGAGTTAACCAAGAC.

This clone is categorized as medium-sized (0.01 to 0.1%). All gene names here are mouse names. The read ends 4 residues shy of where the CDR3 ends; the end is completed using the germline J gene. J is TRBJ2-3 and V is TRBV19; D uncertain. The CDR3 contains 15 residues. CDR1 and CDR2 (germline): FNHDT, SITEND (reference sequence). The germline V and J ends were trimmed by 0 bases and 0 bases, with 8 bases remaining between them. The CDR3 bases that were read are TGTGCCAGCAGTATAGAACTGACTAGTGCAGAA. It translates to CASSIELTSAE. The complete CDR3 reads CASSIELTSAETLYF.

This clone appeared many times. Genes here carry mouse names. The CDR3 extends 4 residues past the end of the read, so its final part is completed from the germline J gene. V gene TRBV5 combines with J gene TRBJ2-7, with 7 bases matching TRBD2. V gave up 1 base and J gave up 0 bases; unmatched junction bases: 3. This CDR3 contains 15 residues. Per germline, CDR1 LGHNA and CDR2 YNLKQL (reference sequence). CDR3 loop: CASSQVGGYSYEQYF. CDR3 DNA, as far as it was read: TGTGCCAGCAGCCAAGTGGGGGGTTACTCCTAT.

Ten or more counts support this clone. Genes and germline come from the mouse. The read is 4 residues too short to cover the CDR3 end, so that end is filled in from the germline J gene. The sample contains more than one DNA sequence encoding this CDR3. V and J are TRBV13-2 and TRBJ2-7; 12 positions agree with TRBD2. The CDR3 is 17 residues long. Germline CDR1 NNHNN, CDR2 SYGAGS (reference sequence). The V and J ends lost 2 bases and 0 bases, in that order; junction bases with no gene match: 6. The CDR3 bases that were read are TGTGCCAGCGGTGAAGGGACTGGGGGGTTTAGCTCCTAT. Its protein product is CASGEGTGGFSSY. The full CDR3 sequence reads CASGEGTGGFSSYEQYF.

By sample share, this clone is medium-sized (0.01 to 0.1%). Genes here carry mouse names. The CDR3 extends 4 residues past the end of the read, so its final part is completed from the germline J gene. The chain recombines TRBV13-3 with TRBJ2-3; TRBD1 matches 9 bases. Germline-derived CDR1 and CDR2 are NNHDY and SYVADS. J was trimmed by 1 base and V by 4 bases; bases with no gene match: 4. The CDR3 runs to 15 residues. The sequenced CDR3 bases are TGTGCCAGCAGTACGGGACAGGGAGGTGCAGAA. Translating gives CASSTGQGGAE. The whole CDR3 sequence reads CASSTGQGGAETLYF.

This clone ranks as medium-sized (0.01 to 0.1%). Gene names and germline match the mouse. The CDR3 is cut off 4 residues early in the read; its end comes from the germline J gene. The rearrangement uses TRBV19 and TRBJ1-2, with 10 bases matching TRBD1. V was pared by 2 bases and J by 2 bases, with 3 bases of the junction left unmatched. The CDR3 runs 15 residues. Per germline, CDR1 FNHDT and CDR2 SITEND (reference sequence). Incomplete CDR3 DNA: TGTGCCAGCAGTATGGCGGGACAGGGGAACTCC. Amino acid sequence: CASSMAGQGNS. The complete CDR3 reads CASSMAGQGNSDYTF.

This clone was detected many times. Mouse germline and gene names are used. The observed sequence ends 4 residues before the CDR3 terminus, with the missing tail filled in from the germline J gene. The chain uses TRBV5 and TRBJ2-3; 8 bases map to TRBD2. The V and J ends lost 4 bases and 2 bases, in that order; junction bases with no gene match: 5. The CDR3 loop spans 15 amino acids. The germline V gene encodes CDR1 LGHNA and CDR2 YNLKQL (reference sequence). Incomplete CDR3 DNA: TGTGCCAGCAGCCCCCGGACTGGGAATGCAGAA. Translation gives CASSPRTGNAE. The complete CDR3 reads CASSPRTGNAETLYF.

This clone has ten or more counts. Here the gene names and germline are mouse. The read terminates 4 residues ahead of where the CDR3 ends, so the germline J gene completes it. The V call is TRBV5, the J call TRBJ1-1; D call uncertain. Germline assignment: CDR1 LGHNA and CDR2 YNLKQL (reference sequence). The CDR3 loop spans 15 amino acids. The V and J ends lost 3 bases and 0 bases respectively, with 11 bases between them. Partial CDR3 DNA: TGTGCCAGCAGCCACCCTGACAAAACAAACACA. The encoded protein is CASSHPDKTNT. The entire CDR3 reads CASSHPDKTNTEVFF.

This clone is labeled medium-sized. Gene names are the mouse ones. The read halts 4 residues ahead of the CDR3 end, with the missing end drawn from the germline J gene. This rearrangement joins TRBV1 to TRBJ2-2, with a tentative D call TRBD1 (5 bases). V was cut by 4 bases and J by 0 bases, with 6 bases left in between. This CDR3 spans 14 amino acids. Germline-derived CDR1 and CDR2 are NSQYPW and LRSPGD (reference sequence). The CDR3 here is CTCSGTTNTGQLYF. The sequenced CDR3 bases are TGCACCTGCAGTGGGACAACAAACACCGGG.